The next 9 T cell receptor beta chains were all read from a single sample in a study of blood T cell repertoires in COVID-19. Generated by immunoSEQ multiplex PCR, the TCRdb table keeps only in-frame clones and is missing some. The sample lists under 130,000 clones; 70% to 85% were seen once. Sequenced sample: peripheral blood. These receptors all come from a man in his 70s with active or convalescent COVID-19.

The chain combines TRBV27 with TRBJ1-2; D possibly corresponds to TRBD1 (5 bases). The CDR3 spans 15 residues. Germline V gene sequence: CDR1 MNHEY, CDR2 SMNVEV (reference sequence). V dropped 2 bases and J dropped 5 bases, with 15 bases sitting between them. The CDR3 DNA reads TGTGCCAGCAGTTTACCTTCAGGGAAGCGATATGGCTACACCTTC. Encoded protein: CASSLPSGKRYGYTF.

V is TRBV9 and J is TRBJ1-1, with D tentatively TRBD1 (6 bases). The CDR3 is 15 residues long. Per germline, CDR1 SGDLS and CDR2 YYNGEE. V was cut by 0 bases and J by 1 base, with 10 bases left in between. The CDR3 sequence is CASSVDGGQNTEAFF. Here the CDR3 DNA reads TGTGCCAGCAGCGTAGACGGGGGGCAGAACACTGAAGCTTTCTTT.

The chain joins TRBV28 to TRBJ2-7, with 9 bases fitting TRBD1. J lost 2 bases, V lost 5 bases, and 10 bases had no gene match. The CDR3 sequence is 16 residues long. CDR1 is MDHEN, CDR2 SYDVKM, per germline. The chain's CDR3 is CASSPPQGAPPYEQYF. The DNA for the CDR3 is TGTGCCAGCAGTCCGCCACAGGGGGCGCCGCCCTACGAGCAGTACTTC.

The chain combines TRBV5-1 with TRBJ2-1; 8 bases line up with TRBD1. The germline gives CDR1 SGHRS, CDR2 YFSETQ. The trim removed 3 bases at V and 3 bases at J, leaving 5 bases unmatched. This CDR3 has 15 amino acids. CDR3: CASSSHRGDYNEQFF. CDR3 sequence (DNA): TGCGCCAGCAGCTCCCACAGGGGGGACTACAATGAGCAGTTCTTC. Together with reference TRBV5-1 and TRBJ2-1, the CDR3 gives the full variable domain: KAGVTQTPRYLIKTRGQQVTLSCSPISGHRSVSWYQQTPGQGLQFLFEYFSETQRNKGNFPGRFSGRQFSNSRSEMNVSTLELGDSALYLCASSSHRGDYNEQFFGPGTRLTVL.

This clone was seen just once. The chain is built from TRBV28 and TRBJ2-1, with 8 positions matching TRBD2. The trim removed 4 bases at V and 8 bases at J, leaving 10 bases unmatched. This CDR3 contains 15 residues. Germline lookup yields CDR1 MDHEN and CDR2 SYDVKM. In DNA, the CDR3 is TGTGCCAGCAGTTCTAGCGGGTTCCCAACAGATGAGCAGTTCTTC. Its protein is CASSSSGFPTDEQFF.

The chain has TRBV15 and TRBJ2-1, with a possible D match to TRBD1 (6 bases). Germline CDR1 is LNHNV and CDR2 is YYDKDF (reference sequence). V lost 4 bases to trimming and J lost 4 bases, with 17 bases between them. This CDR3 comprises 16 residues. The CDR3, as DNA: TGTGCCACCAGCATCAGACAGGCAATGGCTTACAATGAGCAGTTCTTC. Translated: CATSIRQAMAYNEQFF.

The chain combines TRBV7-8 with TRBJ1-5; D not resolved. The CDR3 has 14 residues. V dropped 2 bases and J dropped 5 bases, with 10 bases sitting between them. From germline, CDR1 is SGHVS and CDR2 FQNEAQ. The CDR3 here is CASSLTGFDQPQHF. Written as DNA, the CDR3 is TGTGCCAGCAGCTTAACGGGTTTCGATCAGCCCCAGCATTTT.

The rearrangement uses TRBV30 and TRBJ1-4, with 8 bases aligning to TRBD1. With 2 bases clipped from V and 8 bases from J, the junction kept 7 bases outside the gene matches. CDR3 length equals 14 residues. The germline V gene encodes CDR1 GTSNPN and CDR2 SVGIG (reference sequence). In DNA, the CDR3 is TGTGCCTGGAGTTCGACAGGGGCTGGGGAAAAACTGTTTTTT. This codes for CAWSSTGAGEKLFF. Full variable domain (missing parts from reference TRBV30 and TRBJ1-4): SQTIHQWPATLVQPVGSPLSLECTVEGTSNPNLYWYRQAAGRGLQLLFYSVGIGQISSEVPQNLSASRPQDRQFILSSKKLLLSDSGFYLCAWSSTGAGEKLFFGSGTQLSVL.

This chain connects TRBV6-5 to TRBJ1-5; 10 bases fit TRBD1. Trimming cost V 5 bases and J 6 bases; bases outside gene matches: 7. CDR1 and CDR2 (germline): MNHEY, SVGAGI. The CDR3 has 15 residues. CDR3 in DNA: TGTGCCAGCAGTATACCGACAGGGGGCTTTCAGCCCCAGCATTTT. Amino acid sequence: CASSIPTGGFQPQHF.